This TCR beta chain was retrieved from a study of blood T cell repertoires in COVID-19. In the study overall: The study drew acute and convalescent COVID-19 samples from the United States, Italy and Spain. PBMCs, B-cell-depleted T cells, or T cells provided the cDNA or gDNA that made up the material.

Per the original data handling: From reference gene primer amplification, estimates of nucleated cell counts were derived. Sequencing was performed with immunoSEQ multiplex PCR; in TCRdb, only in-frame clones are kept and a portion is missing. That table is the source of V, J and clone size, and D and trimming were worked out from the DNA. This repertoire shows roughly 130,000 clones, more than 70% found once; its top ten account for around an eighth. V was trimmed by 6 bases and J by 3 bases, leaving 14 bases between them. Germline-derived CDR1 and CDR2 are SGHTA and FQGTGA. The CDR3 is 14 residues long.

This receptor was identified in a woman aged 25 to 39 who had recovered from COVID-19. The sequenced sample was peripheral blood. The genes are TRBV7-3 and TRBJ1-1; D gene ambiguous. As DNA, the CDR3 is TGTGCCAGCAGGAGCCGGTCCGGGGACACTGAAGCTTTCTTT. This sequence encodes CASRSRSGDTEAFF.